These T cell receptor beta chains were read from a single sample in a study of blood T cell repertoires in COVID-19. Generated by immunoSEQ multiplex PCR, the TCRdb table keeps only in-frame clones and is missing some. Altogether about 130,000 clones are present, 85% to 90% being singletons, with the ten largest covering more than 15%. Source material: peripheral blood. All receptors derive from a man between 50 and 59 years old with active or convalescent COVID-19. Both conserved end residues are part of each CDR3. The D gene is left open where the match is weak. Some rows have no size entry. The others give once, few or many, or a class for an expanded clone.

d_gene	v_gene	j_gene	abundance	CDR3nt	CDR3aa
TRBD1	TRBV28	TRBJ2-2	.	TGTGCCAGCAGTCTACCGGGACAGGGGGAATTGGGGGAGCTGTTTTTT	CASSLPGQGELGELFF
TRBD1	TRBV5-8	TRBJ2-7	.	TGTGCCAGCAGCTCGTCCGGGACAGGGAGGGACGAGCAGTACTTC	CASSSSGTGRDEQYF
TRBD1	TRBV18	TRBJ2-3	.	TGTGCCAGCTCACCAAACAGGGGGGTTACTAGCACAGATACGCAGTATTTT	CASSPNRGVTSTDTQYF
.	TRBV30	TRBJ2-5	.	TGTGCCTGGAGTGTCCTCAGGTTTCCCGCACAAGAGACCCAGTACTTC	CAWSVLRFPAQETQYF
TRBD1	TRBV5-4	TRBJ2-3	.	TGTGCCAGCAGAGCAGGACAGGGGGCCGCAGATACGCAGTATTTT	CASRAGQGAADTQYF
.	TRBV30	TRBJ2-2	.	TGTGCCTGGAGGGTTCCAGCGGCGAACACCGGGGAGCTGTTTTTT	CAWRVPAANTGELFF
TRBD1	TRBV6-2/TRBV6-3	TRBJ1-2	.	TGTGCCAGCAGTATATCCGGGACAGCCAACTATGGCTACACCTTC	CASSISGTANYGYTF
.	TRBV5-1	TRBJ2-2	.	TGCGCCAGCAGCTTGGGGGTCAGGGCCTCCGGGGAGCTGTTTTTT	CASSLGVRASGELFF
.	TRBV4-3	TRBJ1-1	.	TGCGCCAGCAGCCCTCAGGCCGGGGTGAACACTGAAGCTTTCTTT	CASSPQAGVNTEAFF
.	TRBV4-3	TRBJ1-2	.	TGCGCCAGCAGCCAAACACAGGGTCTGGCCTATGGCTACACCTTC	CASSQTQGLAYGYTF
.	TRBV6-2/TRBV6-3	TRBJ2-3	.	TGTGCCAGCAGTTACCCACGATCCGTGTCCGGGGATACGCAGTATTTT	CASSYPRSVSGDTQYF
.	TRBV10-1	TRBJ2-7	.	TGCGCCAGCAGTGAGTCTCCGGGGTCAAGCTCCTACGAGCAGTACTTC	CASSESPGSSSYEQYF
TRBD1	TRBV30	TRBJ1-3	.	TGTGCCTGGAGTTGGGACAGGCTGGGAAACACCATATATTTT	CAWSWDRLGNTIYF
.	TRBV2	TRBJ2-7	.	TGTGCCAGTAAATTGTTGCTGGGGGGCGAGCAGTACTTC	CASKLLLGGEQYF
.	TRBV15	TRBJ1-2	.	TGTGCCACCAGCAGAGACCAGGCCAACTATGGCTACACCTTC	CATSRDQANYGYTF
.	TRBV6-6	TRBJ2-7	.	TGTGCCAGCAGTTACCAGGGCACCTACGAGCAGTACTTC	CASSYQGTYEQYF
TRBD1	TRBV5-4	TRBJ1-1	.	TGTGCCAGCAGCCCCGGTGGGCAGGGGGCGAACACTGAAGCTTTCTTT	CASSPGGQGANTEAFF
.	TRBV24-1	TRBJ1-5	.	TGTGCCACCAGTGATGCACGACAGTCTAGCAATCAGCCCCAGCATTTT	CATSDARQSSNQPQHF
TRBD1	TRBV11-2	TRBJ2-7	.	TGTGCCAGCAGACCGACAGGGTTCCACGAGCAGTACTTC	CASRPTGFHEQYF
TRBD2	TRBV6-5	TRBJ2-3	.	TGTGCCAGCAGGATAGCGGGAACAGATACGCAGTATTTT	CASRIAGTDTQYF
TRBD2	TRBV5-1	TRBJ2-2	once	TGCGCCAGCAGCCCACTAAGGACTAGCGGGGAGCTGTTTTTT	CASSPLRTSGELFF
.	TRBV10-3	TRBJ2-1	.	TGTGCCATCAGTGAGCCCGTCCGCAATGAGCAGTTCTTC	CAISEPVRNEQFF
.	TRBV6-5	TRBJ2-7	.	TGTGCCAGCAGAACTGCGTACTACGAGCAGTACTTC	CASRTAYYEQYF